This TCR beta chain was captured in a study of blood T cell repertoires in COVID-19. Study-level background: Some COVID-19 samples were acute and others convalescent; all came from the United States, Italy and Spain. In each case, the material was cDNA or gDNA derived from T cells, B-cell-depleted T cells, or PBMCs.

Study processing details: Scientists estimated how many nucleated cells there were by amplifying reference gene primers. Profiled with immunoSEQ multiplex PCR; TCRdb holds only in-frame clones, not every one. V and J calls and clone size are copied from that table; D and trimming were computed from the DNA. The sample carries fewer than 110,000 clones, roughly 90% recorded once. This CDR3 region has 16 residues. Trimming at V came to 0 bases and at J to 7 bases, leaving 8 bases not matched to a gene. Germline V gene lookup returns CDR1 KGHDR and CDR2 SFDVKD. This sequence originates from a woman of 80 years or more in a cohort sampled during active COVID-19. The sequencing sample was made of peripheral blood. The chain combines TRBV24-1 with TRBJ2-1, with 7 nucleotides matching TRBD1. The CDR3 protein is CATSDLTATGRNEQFF. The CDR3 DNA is TGTGCCACCAGTGATTTGACAGCGACAGGGCGAAATGAGCAGTTCTTC.